The present T cell receptor (beta chain) was sequenced within a study of T cells expressing NK-cell markers. The overall study: Seven HCMV-seropositive donors and one seronegative donor made up the eight sequenced donors.

As regards this clonotype: Antigen: not known.

Each CDR3 protein gets one entry in TCRdb, which reprocessed the 5' RACE reads and gives no DNA. The sample table includes about 460,000 distinct CDR3 sequences. The CDR3 extends over 17 amino acids. Germline CDR1 is SNHLY and CDR2 is FYNNEI. Broader study findings: A few of the donors also had these clonotypes leading their CD3+CD56-NKG2C+ fraction. HCMV specificity of the expanded NKG2C+ T cell clones stayed unclear. Dominant NKG2C+ clonotype frequencies of 1.0-7.0% of CD8+ T cells were measured in several donors.

The gene calls are TRBV2 and TRBJ2-5; with no DNA, the TCRdb D assignment of TRBD2 cannot be verified. The receptor comes from a woman aged 50 to 60 in good health. The sequenced sample consisted of blood T cells: a sorted CD56 or NKG2C T cell subset, CD4+ or CD8+ T cells, or bulk PBMC T cells (not recorded which). The CDR3 region is CASQGRPAGGGGETQYF.